These T cell receptor beta chains were read from a single sample in a study of control samples from healthy donors and cancer patients. Profiled with immunoSEQ multiplex PCR; TCRdb holds only in-frame clones, not every one. The data hold approximately 170,000 clones, with around 88% observed a single time. Sample: blood. The receptors shown here come from a woman in her 30s in good health. CDR3s include the opening cysteine and the closing phenylalanine or tryptophan. D genes are given only for firm matches.

-	TRBV24-1	TRBJ1-2	14	TGTGCCACCAGTGATCCCGGAGAGAGGCATGGCTACACCTTC	CATSDPGERHGYTF
-	TRBV7-2	TRBJ2-5	14	TGTGCCAGCAGCATTAGCGTCGGACAAGAGACCCAGTACTTC	CASSISVGQETQYF
-	TRBV5-1	TRBJ2-1	14	TGCGCCAGCAGCTGGACCGGACGGAACAATGAGCAGTTCTTC	CASSWTGRNNEQFF
TRBD2	TRBV14	TRBJ2-7	15	TGTGCCAGCAGCCAAAGTCTAGCGGGAGGCAACGAGCAGTACTTC	CASSQSLAGGNEQYF
TRBD2	TRBV27	TRBJ2-3	15	TGTGCCAGCAGTTTCCGGACTAGCGGGAGGGATACGCAGTATTTT	CASSFRTSGRDTQYF
TRBD2	TRBV4-2	TRBJ2-5	14	TGTGCCAGCAGCCAAGGGGGGGGTCAAGAGACCCAGTACTTC	CASSQGGGQETQYF
TRBD2	TRBV3-1/TRBV3-2	TRBJ2-4	17	TGTGCCAGCAGCCAAGATTCACTAGCGGGGGCCAAAAACATTCAGTACTTC	CASSQDSLAGAKNIQYF
-	TRBV7-6	TRBJ1-6	14	TGTGCCAGCAGCTTATGGGGGGCCAATTCACCCCTCCACTTT	CASSLWGANSPLHF
-	TRBV5-1	TRBJ1-1	15	TGCGCCAGCAGCCCTGGGGGCTCCGGGGACACTGAAGCTTTCTTT	CASSPGGSGDTEAFF
TRBD1	TRBV19	TRBJ1-1	13	TGTGCCAGCCAGCAGGGGGCTAACACTGAAGCTTTCTTT	CASQQGANTEAFF
TRBD1	TRBV30	TRBJ1-2	13	TGTGCCTGGAGTCCACAGGGGGCCGGTGGCTACACCTTC	CAWSPQGAGGYTF